Here is one T cell receptor (beta chain) with its context. Its antigen remains unidentified. The data derive from a study of T cells in Graves' hyperthyroidism and ophthalmopathy. Findings of the study overall: Blood also carried most thyroid clonotypes expanded above 0.001.

There were TCR beta CDR3 regions amplified from RNA transcripts. The TCR CDR3 was amplified in a first-round RT-PCR using the HTBI primer set. A single record per CDR3 protein comes from TCRdb applying MiXCR to the multiplex PCR reads. The sample carries 500,000 to 700,000 distinct CDR3 sequences, 15% to 20% recorded once. Germline-derived CDR1 and CDR2 are SQVTM and ANQGSEA. The germline V and J ends were trimmed by 4 bases and 7 bases, with 7 bases remaining between them. This CDR3 is built from 11 residues. This TCR came from a woman younger than 35 with Graves' hyperthyroidism. The material sequenced was blood. This chain uses TRBV29-1 with TRBJ2-2; D is unclear. The CDR3 is CSVAMNGELFF. The CDR3 nucleotides read TGCAGCGTTGCCATGAACGGGGAGCTGTTTTTT.